What follows describes a single T cell receptor beta chain. Antigen: not known. The sample belongs to a study of blood T cells in healthy people across ages. Study findings and constraints: The unsorted PBMCs prevented any conclusive comparison of naive versus antigen-experienced cells.

Next came a second PCR, run for about 6 to 12 cycles, which used a sample-barcoded 5' primer along with a J-beta primer mix. Each TCR beta cDNA got a 12-nucleotide random molecular identifier. TCRdb ran MiXCR on the 5' RACE reads and lists one entry per CDR3 protein. Of some 1.5 million distinct CDR3 sequences in the sample, about 28% are singletons; the top ten hold about 8%. Isolation of PBMCs gave at least 6 million cells per sample. Germline V gene lookup returns CDR1 DFQATT and CDR2 SNEGSKA (reference sequence). The CDR3 runs to 15 residues. J gave up 1 base and V 4 bases, and 6 bases lay outside the gene matches.

J is TRBJ1-2 and V is TRBV20-1; 10 bases line up with TRBD1. Input material: blood. The receptor was isolated from a woman between 25 and 40 years old in good health. Here the CDR3 reads CSAIATGGYNYGYTF. For the CDR3, the DNA is TGCAGTGCTATTGCGACAGGGGGCTATAACTATGGCTACACCTTC.